Each of the 8 T cell receptor beta chains below was sequenced from the same sample in a study of blood T cell repertoires in COVID-19. Profiled with immunoSEQ multiplex PCR; TCRdb holds only in-frame clones, not every one. The sample has 90,000 to 120,000 clones; more than 70% are singletons. The source material was peripheral blood. The receptors originated from a human donor in a cohort sampled during active COVID-19.

This clone was picked up one time. The chain is built from TRBV21-1 and TRBJ2-7; the table's TRBD1 call for D was not verified on the DNA. TRBV21-1 represents a pseudogene. There are 20 residues in the CDR3. The DNA of the CDR3 is TGTGCCAGCAGCAAACATTCGGACAGGAGGACCCTTCCGTCTCACTACGAGCAGTACTTC. The encoded protein is CASSKHSDRRTLPSHYEQYF.

The chain employs TRBV7-9 and TRBJ2-1, with 7 bases identical to TRBD2. J was trimmed by 3 bases and V by 7 bases; bases with no gene match: 3. CDR1 SEHNR and CDR2 FQNEAQ come from the germline V gene (reference sequence). The CDR3 runs 13 residues. This chain's CDR3 is CASTSGNYNEQFF. The CDR3 DNA sequence: TGTGCCAGCACGAGCGGGAACTACAATGAGCAGTTCTTC.

V and J are TRBV6-5 and TRBJ1-1, with D possibly TRBD1 on 6 matching bases. V gave up 6 bases and J gave up 7 bases, with 15 bases separating them. The CDR3 length is 13 residues. The germline V gene has CDR1 MNHEY and CDR2 SVGAGI. The CDR3 loop reads CASRLGTPSEAFF. In nucleotides, the CDR3 is TGTGCCAGCAGGCTTGGGACACCGAGTGAAGCTTTCTTT.

The chain recombines TRBV24-1 with TRBJ2-1, with TRBD2 identical over 15 bases. Germline V gene data show CDR1 as KGHDR and CDR2 as SFDVKD. V lost 5 bases to trimming and J lost 9 bases; unmatched junction nucleotides: 4. This CDR3 spans 15 amino acids. This CDR3 reads CATSGGLAGGSEQFF. As DNA, the CDR3 is TGTGCCACCAGTGGCGGACTAGCGGGAGGGAGTGAGCAGTTCTTC.

The chain combines TRBV19 with TRBJ1-4; 8 bases agree with TRBD1. Germline trimming cut 5 bases from V and 7 bases from J; bases unmatched to any gene: 6. The length of the CDR3 is 14 residues. CDR1 LNHDA and CDR2 SQIVND come from the germline V gene (reference sequence). In DNA form, the CDR3 reads TGTGCCAGTAGTGGGACAGGAGGGAGTGAAAAACTGTTTTTT. Protein product: CASSGTGGSEKLFF.

This sequence joins TRBV5-5 and TRBJ2-7; tentatively, D is TRBD1 (5 bases). V lost 1 base and J 3 bases, leaving 5 bases between the germline ends. The CDR3 spans 12 residues. Per the germline V gene, CDR1 is SGHKS and CDR2 is YYEKEE (reference sequence). CDR3 residues: CASSLQGYEQYV. The CDR3 coding sequence is TGTGCCAGCAGCTTGCAGGGCTACGAGCAGTACGTC.

This clone has only a few counts. The V and J genes are TRBV3-1 (or the pseudogene TRBV3-2) and TRBJ1-2; a weak D match, TRBD1 (6 bases). Germline assignment: CDR1 LGHDT and CDR2 YNNKEL (reference sequence). The CDR3 totals 14 residues. V shed 1 base and J shed 4 bases, with 10 bases lying between them. CDR3 bases: TGTGCCAGCAGCCAAGCGACAGGTGGCTATGGCTACACCTTC. Amino acid sequence: CASSQATGGYGYTF.

This clone was seen more than once but under ten times. The J gene is TRBJ2-7, the V gene TRBV7-9; TRBD2 might be the D (6 bases). V shed 5 bases and J shed 6 bases, with 14 bases lying between them. The V gene's germline CDR1 is SEHNR and CDR2 FQNEAQ (reference sequence). The CDR3 is 13 residues long. The CDR3: CASSISGIGEQYF. In DNA, the CDR3 is TGTGCCAGCAGCATTAGCGGTATTGGCGAGCAGTACTTC.